Listed below are T cell receptor beta chains from one sample, sequenced in a study of HIV-infected patients and healthy controls. TCRdb reanalysed the 5' RACE reads using MiXCR and keeps one entry per CDR3 protein. The sample contains about 15,000 distinct CDR3 sequences, about 12% of which appear only once. The material was blood, obtained during antiretroviral therapy. Every receptor here comes from an adult with HIV infection. The donor label of this sample is uncertain. Both conserved end residues are part of each CDR3. The order of the fields is V gene, clone size, D gene, J gene, CDR3 protein, CDR3 DNA. D genes are given only for firm matches. Size values are once, few and many counts, or a class for expanded clones, and some rows have none.

TRBV29-1,many,NA,TRBJ2-7,CSVVTGYYEQYF,TGCAGCGTTGTGACAGGTTACTACGAGCAGTACTTC
TRBV6-6,many,NA,TRBJ1-4,CASSYGREIEKLFF,TGTGCCAGCAGTTACGGTCGAGAGATTGAAAAACTGTTTTTT
TRBV15,many,TRBD1,TRBJ2-1,CATSSDRDPSSYNEQFF,TGTGCCACCAGCAGCGACAGGGACCCTAGCTCCTACAATGAGCAGTTCTTC
TRBV25-1,many,NA,TRBJ1-4,CASSEGHRHGKLFF,TGTGCCAGCAGTGAGGGCCACAGACATGGAAAACTGTTTTTT
TRBV29-1,NA,TRBD1,TRBJ2-3,CSVLRDRGTDTQYF,TGCAGCGTACTCCGGGACAGGGGCACAGATACGCAGTATTTT
TRBV7-2,few,TRBD1,TRBJ2-3,CASSPDRVDTQYF,TGTGCCAGCAGCCCCGACAGGGTGGATACGCAGTATTTT
TRBV18,many,NA,TRBJ2-1,CASSPESFPYNEQFF,TGTGCCAGCTCACCAGAAAGTTTCCCCTACAATGAGCAGTTCTTC
TRBV6-6,many,TRBD1,TRBJ2-7,CASSYETGTYEQYF,TGTGCCAGCAGTTACGAGACAGGGACCTACGAGCAGTACTTC
TRBV7-9,NA,NA,TRBJ1-4,CASRYGGEKLFF,TGTGCCAGCAGGTACGGCGGTGAAAAACTGTTTTTT
TRBV11-2,NA,NA,TRBJ2-1,CASSLDTLPYEQFF,TGTGCCAGCAGCTTAGATACCCTTCCCTATGAGCAGTTCTTC
TRBV11-2,NA,NA,TRBJ2-3,CASSRERVTDTQYF,TGTGCCAGCAGCAGGGAGCGGGTCACAGATACGCAGTATTTT
TRBV29-1,NA,NA,TRBJ1-2,CSVQEGYGYTF,TGCAGCGTTCAGGAGGGCTATGGCTACACCTTC
TRBV5-5,many,NA,TRBJ2-5,CASSLPPETQYF,TGTGCCAGCAGCCTGCCGCCAGAGACCCAGTACTTC
TRBV20-1,few,TRBD2,TRBJ2-1,CSAQRLAGGLDEQFF,TGCAGTGCTCAAAGACTAGCGGGGGGGCTGGATGAGCAGTTCTTC
TRBV7-2,many,NA,TRBJ2-3,CASSMGTSTDTQYF,TGTGCCAGCAGCATGGGGACTAGCACAGATACGCAGTATTTT
TRBV4-1,NA,NA,TRBJ2-2,CASSHRLENTGELFF,TGCGCCAGCAGCCACAGATTGGAGAACACCGGGGAGCTGTTTTTT
TRBV5-1,NA,NA,TRBJ2-2,CACQGGEDWPQRNTGELFF,TGCGCCTGCCAAGGGGGGGAAGACTGGCCCCAGCGGAACACCGGGGAGCTGTTTTTT
TRBV24-1,NA,NA,TRBJ2-1,CATSDSGESYNEQFF,TGTGCCACCAGTGATTCAGGGGAAAGCTACAATGAGCAGTTCTTC
TRBV2,many,TRBD2,TRBJ2-5,CASSGGLAGLSVTQYF,TGTGCCAGCAGTGGGGGACTAGCAGGTCTAAGCGTGACCCAGTACTTC
TRBV6-6,medium-sized,NA,TRBJ1-1,CASSPFRAEAFF,TGTGCCAGCAGTCCCTTTAGGGCTGAAGCTTTCTTT
TRBV28,many,NA,TRBJ1-1,CASSTHGRMNTEAFF,TGTGCCAGCAGTACTCATGGACGGATGAACACTGAAGCTTTCTTT
TRBV29-1,NA,NA,TRBJ2-5,CSVARDEETQYF,TGCAGCGTTGCGCGGGACGAAGAGACCCAGTACTTC
TRBV11-1,NA,NA,TRBJ1-1,CASGPTRGDTEAFF,TGTGCCAGCGGCCCGACACGGGGTGACACTGAAGCTTTCTTT
TRBV19,many,TRBD2,TRBJ2-2,CASTPGRDTGELFF,TGTGCCAGTACCCCCGGGAGGGACACCGGGGAGCTGTTTTTT
TRBV7-3,few,NA,TRBJ1-2,CASSQSRDTTNTF,TGTGCCAGCAGCCAAAGTCGGGACACCACGAACACCTTC
TRBV12-3/TRBV12-4,many,TRBD2,TRBJ2-1,CASSRTSGAHNEQFF,TGTGCCAGCAGCCGGACTAGCGGGGCTCATAATGAGCAGTTCTTC
TRBV30,few,TRBD2,TRBJ2-1,CAWSQHGTSRQFF,TGTGCCTGGAGTCAACACGGGACTAGTCGGCAGTTCTTC
TRBV5-1,many,NA,TRBJ1-1,CASRTEPNTEAFF,TGCGCCAGCAGAACTGAACCGAACACTGAAGCTTTCTTT
TRBV2,few,TRBD2,TRBJ2-5,CATGGTKQETQYF,TGTGCCACGGGGGGGACTAAGCAAGAGACCCAGTACTTC
TRBV20-1,many,NA,TRBJ1-1,CSATRTLNTEAFF,TGCAGTGCGACCCGGACTCTGAACACTGAAGCTTTCTTT
TRBV6-5,few,NA,TRBJ1-2,CASRSGRGLGYTF,TGTGCCAGCAGGTCGGGTCGGGGGCTCGGCTACACCTTC
TRBV3-1,many,TRBD1,TRBJ2-5,CASSQRTGTGVAETQYF,TGTGCCAGCAGCCAACGGACAGGGACAGGGGTGGCCGAGACCCAGTACTTC
TRBV10-3,many,NA,TRBJ2-5,CAISLTGEGQETQYF,TGTGCCATCAGTCTGACGGGGGAAGGCCAAGAGACCCAGTACTTC
TRBV7-2,many,TRBD2,TRBJ2-5,CASSRQGGETQYF,TGTGCCAGCAGTCGGCAGGGAGGGGAGACCCAGTACTTC
TRBV5-1,many,TRBD1,TRBJ2-5,CASSLSGTGGQETQYF,TGCGCCAGCAGCTTATCCGGGACAGGGGGCCAAGAGACCCAGTACTTC
TRBV7-6,many,NA,TRBJ2-3,CASSSAGLSTDTQYF,TGTGCCAGCAGCTCGGCAGGACTCAGCACAGATACGCAGTATTTT
TRBV29-1,many,TRBD2,TRBJ2-1,CSVLRWTSGGRGEYNEQFF,TGCAGCGTTCTCCGCTGGACTAGCGGGGGGAGGGGGGAATACAATGAGCAGTTCTTC
TRBV6-4,NA,TRBD1,TRBJ2-6,CASSDSNRGFSGANVLTF,TGTGCCAGCAGTGACTCGAACAGGGGGTTCTCTGGGGCCAACGTCCTGACTTTC
TRBV12-3/TRBV12-4,many,TRBD2,TRBJ2-1,CASSRLAGGSYNEQFF,TGTGCCAGCAGCCGACTAGCGGGAGGATCCTACAATGAGCAGTTCTTC
TRBV4-2,many,TRBD1,TRBJ2-1,CASTPPGQYNEQFF,TGTGCCAGCACCCCTCCGGGACAGTACAATGAGCAGTTCTTC
TRBV5-6,many,NA,TRBJ1-1,CASSLSLTAMNTEAFF,TGTGCCAGCAGCTTGAGTCTGACGGCAATGAACACTGAAGCTTTCTTT
TRBV6-5,many,NA,TRBJ1-2,CASSYSAGRGGYTF,TGTGCCAGCAGTTACTCGGCAGGGCGGGGTGGCTACACCTTC
TRBV27,many,TRBD1,TRBJ2-7,CASSPTGAISYEQYF,TGTGCCAGCAGTCCGACAGGGGCCATATCCTACGAGCAGTACTTC
TRBV6-5,many,NA,TRBJ2-3,CAARAGFGTDTQYF,TGTGCCGCGAGAGCGGGTTTTGGCACAGATACGCAGTATTTT
TRBV10-3,few,NA,TRBJ1-1,CAISESEGGRRGVNTEAFF,TGTGCCATCAGTGAGTCGGAAGGAGGGCGGCGAGGGGTAAACACTGAAGCTTTCTTT
TRBV6-6,few,NA,TRBJ1-1,CASSYSGQPNTEAFF,TGTGCCAGCAGTTACTCAGGACAACCTAACACTGAAGCTTTCTTT
TRBV5-4,few,TRBD2,TRBJ2-3,CASGRTSGSTDTQYF,TGTGCCTCCGGCCGTACTAGCGGGAGCACAGATACGCAGTATTTT
TRBV5-1,many,NA,TRBJ1-1,CASSSVGTRDTEAFF,TGCGCCAGCAGCTCAGTTGGGACGAGGGACACTGAAGCTTTCTTT
TRBV7-9,medium-sized,NA,TRBJ2-3,CASSLGTDTQYF,TGTGCCAGCAGCTTAGGCACAGATACGCAGTATTTT
TRBV2,many,NA,TRBJ2-7,CASSVFRPEIGQYF,TGTGCCAGCAGTGTGTTCAGACCCGAGATCGGGCAGTACTTC
TRBV18,few,NA,TRBJ2-7,CASSPNSYEQYF,TGTGCCAGCTCACCGAACAGCTACGAGCAGTACTTC
TRBV18,many,TRBD2,TRBJ2-7,CASSPRGLAGVSYEQYF,TGTGCCAGCTCACCCCGAGGACTAGCGGGAGTCTCCTACGAGCAGTACTTC
TRBV7-6,many,NA,TRBJ2-1,CASSLGRYNEQFF,TGTGCCAGCAGCTTAGGCAGATACAATGAGCAGTTCTTC
TRBV7-8,many,TRBD2,TRBJ2-1,CASSLRLAGLSDNEQFF,TGTGCCAGCAGCCTGAGACTAGCGGGACTGTCGGACAATGAGCAGTTCTTC